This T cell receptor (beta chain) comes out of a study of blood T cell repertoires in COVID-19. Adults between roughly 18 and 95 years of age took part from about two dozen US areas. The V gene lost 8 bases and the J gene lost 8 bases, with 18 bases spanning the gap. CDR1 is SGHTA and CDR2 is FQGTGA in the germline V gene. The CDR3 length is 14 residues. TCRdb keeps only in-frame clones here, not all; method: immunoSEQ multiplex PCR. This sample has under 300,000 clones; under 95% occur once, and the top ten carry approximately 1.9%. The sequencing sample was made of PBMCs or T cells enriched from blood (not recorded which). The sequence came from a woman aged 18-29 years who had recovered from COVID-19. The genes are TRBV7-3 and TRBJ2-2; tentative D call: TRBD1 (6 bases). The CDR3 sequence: CASRLQGTPGELFF. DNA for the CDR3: TGTGCCAGCCGACTACAGGGAACACCAGGGGAGCTGTTTTTT.